Given below is one TCR beta chain in context. Its antigen is undetermined. TCRdb reprocessed the 5' RACE reads and stores each CDR3 protein as one record, lacking DNA. The ten top clones account for 2% to 3%, within a sample of approximately 400,000 distinct CDR3 sequences. These data originate in a study of monozygotic twins with inflammatory bowel disease. With no T cell sorting beforehand, total RNA was isolated from whole blood. Study findings and constraints: The analysis yielded no support for one strong signal or clonotype associated with IBD. IBD patients had lower TCRbeta diversity (inverse Simpson) than healthy co-twins.

The germline gives CDR1 MDHEN, CDR2 SYDVKM. This CDR3 comprises 16 residues. Sequencing input: blood. The TCR sequence derives from a human donor with ulcerative colitis or Crohn's disease, or a healthy co-twin of an affected twin (not recorded which). V and J are TRBV28 and TRBJ2-5; TCRdb's assignment of TRBD2 cannot be checked, as there is no DNA. The CDR3 is CASSLGLAGGKETQYF.